The source of this T cell receptor (beta chain) is a study of patients and donors after allogeneic stem cell transplantation. Trimming took 6 bases from V and 0 from J; bases not matched to a gene: 9. The CDR3 is made up of 16 amino acids. Each CDR3 protein is one row after TCRdb ran MiXCR on the RT-PCR reads. The repertoire holds around 200,000 distinct CDR3 sequences, less than 50% seen once, with approximately 10% in the top ten. This clonotype was seen ten or more times. The chain carries TRBV12-3 or TRBV12-4 and TRBJ1-1; 8 nucleotides match TRBD1. This clonotype originated in a human donor who was either an allogeneic HSCT recipient or a stem cell or donor lymphocyte infusion donor (not recorded which). It is not recorded whose cells these are; they may come from a transplant donor. The sample consisted of blood, either unsorted or a sorted T cell fraction (not recorded which). CDR3 sequence: CASSPDRGRLNTEAFF. CDR3 nucleotide sequence: TGTGCCAGCAGCCCCGACAGGGGCCGGTTGAACACTGAAGCTTTCTTT.